Sequencing of this T cell receptor beta chain was carried out in a study of blood T cell repertoires in COVID-19. Background on the study: COVID-19 samples from acute and convalescent phases originated in the United States, Italy and Spain. PBMCs, B-cell-depleted T cells, or T cells were the source of the cDNA or gDNA that made up the material.

In the study's own analysis: Amplified reference gene primers provided the basis for estimating nucleated cell counts. Measured with immunoSEQ multiplex PCR; TCRdb has only the in-frame clones, and not every one. V, J and clone size are those of that table, while D and trimming were read from the DNA. The table records about 100,000 clones, over 75% of them present only once. Germline-derived CDR1 and CDR2 are ENHRY and SYGVKD. The J segment lost 6 bases and the V segment lost 10 bases, leaving 15 bases of the junction unmatched. The CDR3 is 15 amino acids. Sequencing used peripheral blood. This chain uses TRBV10-3 with TRBJ2-7, with 10 positions matching TRBD1. The receptor's source is a man aged 25 to 40 in a cohort sampled during active COVID-19. The CDR3 DNA is TGTGCCACCATTAAGGGGGGGACAGGGGTTATCGAGCAGTACTTC. Translated: CATIKGGTGVIEQYF.